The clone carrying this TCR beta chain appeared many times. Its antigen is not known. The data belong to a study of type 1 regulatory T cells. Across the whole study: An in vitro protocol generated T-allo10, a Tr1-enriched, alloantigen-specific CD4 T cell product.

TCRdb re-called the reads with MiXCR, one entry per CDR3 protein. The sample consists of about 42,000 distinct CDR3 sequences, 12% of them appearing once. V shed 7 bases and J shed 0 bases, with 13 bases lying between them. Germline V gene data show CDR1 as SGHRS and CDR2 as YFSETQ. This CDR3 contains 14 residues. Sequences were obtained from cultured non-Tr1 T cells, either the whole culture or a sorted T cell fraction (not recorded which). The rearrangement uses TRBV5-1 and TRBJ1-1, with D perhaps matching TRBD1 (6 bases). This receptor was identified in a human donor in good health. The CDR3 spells CASGQQGLNTEAFF. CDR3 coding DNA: TGCGCCAGCGGCCAGCAGGGGCTGAACACTGAAGCTTTCTTT.